This T cell receptor beta chain emerged from a study of T cells in Graves' hyperthyroidism and ophthalmopathy. Overall study findings and caveats: Through a model of 13 V-J features, ophthalmopathy was separated from stable hyperthyroidism.

Per germline, CDR1 MNHNS and CDR2 SASEGT. Trimming stripped 2 bases from V and 4 bases from J, with 14 bases between. This CDR3 contains 15 residues. Ten or more counts support this clonotype. Its antigen is unknown. It was at first hyperthyroidism diagnosis, before any ophthalmopathy symptoms, that the blood sample was taken. The PBMCs were taken from 10 ml of fresh peripheral blood. RNA transcripts were the template for amplifying TCR beta CDR3 regions. TCR CDR3 underwent first-round RT-PCR with the HTBI primer set. TCRdb re-analysed the multiplex PCR reads in MiXCR, keeping a single row per CDR3 protein. Here the sample spans approximately 370,000 distinct CDR3 sequences, about 17% being singletons.

The clonotype originates from a woman in her 30s with Graves' hyperthyroidism that later progressed to Graves' ophthalmopathy. The chain employs TRBV6-1 and TRBJ1-1; weak D call: TRBD1 (5 bases). The sample comprised blood. DNA for the CDR3: TGTGCCAGCAGTGAAACAAGGACGGGGGGCACTGAAGCTTTCTTT. This codes for CASSETRTGGTEAFF.